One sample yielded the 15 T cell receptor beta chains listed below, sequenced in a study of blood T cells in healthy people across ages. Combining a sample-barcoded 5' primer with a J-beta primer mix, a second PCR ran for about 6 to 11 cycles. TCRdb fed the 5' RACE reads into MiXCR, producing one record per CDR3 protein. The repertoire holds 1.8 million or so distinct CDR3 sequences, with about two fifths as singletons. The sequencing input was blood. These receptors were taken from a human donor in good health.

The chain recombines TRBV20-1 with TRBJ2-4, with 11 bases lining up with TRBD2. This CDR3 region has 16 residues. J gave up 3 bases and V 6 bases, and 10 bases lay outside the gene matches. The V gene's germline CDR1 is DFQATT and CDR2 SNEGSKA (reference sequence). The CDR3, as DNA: TGCAGTGCCCAACCCACTAGCGGGGGTTTCAAAAACATTCAGTACTTC. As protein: CSAQPTSGGFKNIQYF.

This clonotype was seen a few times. The CDR3 nucleotides read TGCGCCAGCAGCCAAGATCCCCCCGGGGGGGCCTATATCAATGAGCAGTTCTTC. Amino acids: CASSQDPPGGAYINEQFF. J is TRBJ2-1 and V is TRBV4-3, with TRBD2 matching over 8 bases. CDR3 length equals 18 residues. J gave up 6 bases and V 0 bases, and 13 bases lay outside the gene matches. The germline V gene encodes CDR1 LGHNA and CDR2 YSLEER.

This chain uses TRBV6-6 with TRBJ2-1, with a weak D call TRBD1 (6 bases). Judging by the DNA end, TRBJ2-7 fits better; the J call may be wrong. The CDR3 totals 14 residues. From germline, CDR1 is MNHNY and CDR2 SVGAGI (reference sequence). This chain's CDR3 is CASRGGGADNEQYF. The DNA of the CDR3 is TGTGCCAGCAGAGGGGGTGGCGCGGACAATGAGCAGTACTTC.

The CDR3 region is CASSPRDKVYEQYF. The CDR3 nucleotides read TGTGCCAGTAGTCCCCGGGACAAGGTCTACGAGCAGTACTTC. The rearrangement uses TRBV19 and TRBJ2-7; TRBD1 is a possible D gene (6 bases). This CDR3 comprises 14 residues. Germline V gene lookup returns CDR1 LNHDA and CDR2 SQIVND (reference sequence). V was trimmed by 5 bases and J by 3 bases, leaving 14 bases between them.

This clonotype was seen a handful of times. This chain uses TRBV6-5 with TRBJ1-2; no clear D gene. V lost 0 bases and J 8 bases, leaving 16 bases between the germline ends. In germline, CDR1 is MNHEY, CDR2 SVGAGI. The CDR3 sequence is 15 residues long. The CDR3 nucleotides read TGTGCCAGCAGTTACTCGAACCGGGAGGGTAACGGCTACACCTTC. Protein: CASSYSNREGNGYTF.

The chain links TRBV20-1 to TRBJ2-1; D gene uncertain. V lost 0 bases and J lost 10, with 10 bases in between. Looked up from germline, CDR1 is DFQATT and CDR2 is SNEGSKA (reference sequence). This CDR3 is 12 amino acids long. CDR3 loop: CSARDVSWEQFF. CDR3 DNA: TGCAGTGCTAGAGATGTCTCCTGGGAGCAGTTCTTC.

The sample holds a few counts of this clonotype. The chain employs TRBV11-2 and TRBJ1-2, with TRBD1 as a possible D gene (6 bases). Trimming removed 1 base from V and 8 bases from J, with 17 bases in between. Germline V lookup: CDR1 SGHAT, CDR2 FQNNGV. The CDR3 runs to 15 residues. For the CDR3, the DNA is TGTGCCAGCAGCTTAGCGTGGGTATCTGGGGGCGGCTACACCTTC. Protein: CASSLAWVSGGGYTF.

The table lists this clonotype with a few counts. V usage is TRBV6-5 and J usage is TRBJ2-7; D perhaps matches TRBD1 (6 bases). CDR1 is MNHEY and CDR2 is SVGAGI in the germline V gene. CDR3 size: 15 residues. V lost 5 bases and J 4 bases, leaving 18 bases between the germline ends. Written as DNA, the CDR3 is TGTGCCAGCAGTCGGACAGCCATGTCCCGTTACGAGCAGTACTTC. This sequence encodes CASSRTAMSRYEQYF.

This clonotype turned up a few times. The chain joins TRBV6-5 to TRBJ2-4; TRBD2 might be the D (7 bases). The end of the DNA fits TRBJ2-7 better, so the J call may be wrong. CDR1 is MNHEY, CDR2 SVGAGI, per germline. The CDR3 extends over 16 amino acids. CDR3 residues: CASSLWGGGRSYEQYF. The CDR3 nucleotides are TGTGCCAGCAGTCTCTGGGGAGGGGGGCGATCCTACGAGCAGTACTTC.

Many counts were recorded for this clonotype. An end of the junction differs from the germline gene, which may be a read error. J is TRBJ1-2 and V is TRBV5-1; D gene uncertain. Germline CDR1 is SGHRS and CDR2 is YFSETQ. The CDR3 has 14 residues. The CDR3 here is CASSQDTSNYGYTF. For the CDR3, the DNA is TGTGCCAGCAGCCAAGATACCTCTAACTATGGCTACACCTTC. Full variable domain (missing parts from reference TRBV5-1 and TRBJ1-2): KAGVTQTPRYLIKTRGQQVTLSCSPISGHRSVSWYQQTPGQGLQFLFEYFSETQRNKGNFPGRFSGRQFSNSRSEMNVSTLELGDSALYLCASSQDTSNYGYTFGSGTRLTVV.

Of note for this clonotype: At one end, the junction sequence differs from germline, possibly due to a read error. The CDR3, as DNA: TGCACCAGCACTCCCGGGACAGGGGTTGCCAATGAGCAGTTCTTC. Its protein product is CTSTPGTGVANEQFF. V usage is TRBV5-1 and J usage is TRBJ2-1; 10 bases agree with TRBD1. CDR3 length: 15 residues. The germline gives CDR1 SGHRS, CDR2 YFSETQ.

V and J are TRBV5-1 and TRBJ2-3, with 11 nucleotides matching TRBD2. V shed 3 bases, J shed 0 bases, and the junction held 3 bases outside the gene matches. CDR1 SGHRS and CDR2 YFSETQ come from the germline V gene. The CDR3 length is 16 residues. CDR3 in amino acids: CASSWTSGWSTDTQYF. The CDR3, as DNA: TGCGCCAGCAGCTGGACTAGCGGGTGGAGCACAGATACGCAGTATTTT.

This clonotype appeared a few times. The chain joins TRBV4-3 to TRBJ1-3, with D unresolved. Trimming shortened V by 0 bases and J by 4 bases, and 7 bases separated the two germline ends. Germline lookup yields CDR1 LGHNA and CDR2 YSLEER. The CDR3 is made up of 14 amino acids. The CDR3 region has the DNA TGCGCCAGCAGCCAAGAGCATCCCGGAAACACCATATATTTT. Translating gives CASSQEHPGNTIYF.

For the CDR3, the DNA is TGTGCCAGCAGCCCCGGGGGGGGTCTAGTCTCCTACGAGCAGTACTTC. It is translated as CASSPGGGLVSYEQYF. The chain is built from TRBV7-2 and TRBJ2-7; 8 bases line up with TRBD2. The germline V gene has CDR1 SGHTA and CDR2 FQGNSA. The length of the CDR3 is 16 residues. With V trimmed by 5 bases and J by 0 bases, 9 bases remained unmatched.

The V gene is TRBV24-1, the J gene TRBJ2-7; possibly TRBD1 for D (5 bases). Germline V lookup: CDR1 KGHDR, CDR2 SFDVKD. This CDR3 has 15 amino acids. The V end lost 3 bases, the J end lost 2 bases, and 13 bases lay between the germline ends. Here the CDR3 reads CATSDQAAGTYEQYF. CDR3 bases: TGTGCCACCAGTGATCAGGCGGCAGGGACCTACGAGCAGTACTTC.